This TCR beta chain was sequenced during a study of shared clonotypes between healthy human individuals. Study-level background: The cohort comprised a couple of women and a few men. Their ages spanned 18 to 49 years.

Overall study results and limits: Sequencing depth was expected to affect clonotype sharing among donors. Represented diversity (both genetic and exposure-history) was limited by the small number of donors.

Unsorted PBMC replicate PCRs used 300 to 350 ng DNA, 25,000 to 30,000 T cell genomes. Profiling relied on immunoSEQ multiplex PCR, and the TCRdb table lists in-frame clones only, not all of them. Among fewer than 700,000 clones listed, roughly 79% were seen once. In the case of this clone: Its antigen is unidentified.

V lost 4 bases, J lost 6 bases, and 8 bases lay in between. The CDR3 runs 11 residues. In germline, CDR1 is DFQATT, CDR2 SNEGSKA (reference sequence). This receptor was identified in a woman aged 40 to 50 in good health. Some clones in this sample may be carry-over from other donors' samples. The sample was PBMCs. The genes are TRBV20-1 and TRBJ2-3; no clear D. This CDR3 is CSAISVDTQYF. The CDR3 DNA is TGCAGTGCTATTTCGGTGGATACGCAGTATTTT.